Below are 32 T cell receptor beta chains sequenced from a single sample in a study of OX40 agonist ivuxolimab in advanced cancers. Some clones are missing from TCRdb's copy, which holds only in-frame ones; the method was immunoSEQ multiplex PCR. The sample includes about 25,000 clones, approximately 82% of them seen just once. Source: CD4+ or CD8+ T cells sorted from blood, taken in a trial of the OX40 agonist ivuxolimab. The receptors derive from an adult with an advanced solid tumor such as melanoma, head and neck, liver or kidney cancer.

The chain couples TRBV5-1 to TRBJ2-3; a weak D match, TRBD2 (6 bases). Trimming shortened V by 8 bases and J by 0 bases, and 19 bases separated the two germline ends. Germline V lookup: CDR1 SGHRS, CDR2 YFSETQ. The CDR3 has 16 residues. The chain's CDR3 is CASTLRRGASTDTQYF. The DNA of the CDR3 is TGCGCCAGTACGCTTAGGAGGGGCGCTAGCACAGATACGCAGTATTTT.

The chain has TRBV4-2 and TRBJ2-3; TRBD2 aligns across 10 bases. The junction had 5 bases not matched to a gene; V was cut back by 0 bases and J by 2 bases. Germline CDR1 and CDR2: LGHNA and YNFKEQ. The CDR3 consists of 17 residues. CDR3 DNA: TGTGCCAGCAGCCAAGAACAAGGACTAGCGGCCACAGATACGCAGTATTTT. It is translated as CASSQEQGLAATDTQYF.

J is TRBJ2-7 and V is TRBV7-6; 9 bases fit TRBD1. CDR1 is SGHVS, CDR2 FNYEAQ, per germline. The CDR3 is made up of 14 amino acids. The J segment lost 6 bases and the V segment lost 5 bases, leaving 8 bases of the junction unmatched. CDR3 loop: CASSPWDRVGEQYF. The CDR3 DNA reads as TGTGCCAGCAGCCCATGGGACAGGGTAGGCGAGCAGTACTTC.

This clone has just a few counts. This chain joins TRBV7-8 and TRBJ1-1; D gene uncertain. The CDR3 covers 13 residues. Germline assignment: CDR1 SGHVS and CDR2 FQNEAQ. Trimming stripped 5 bases from V and 3 bases from J, with 10 bases between. The CDR3 nucleotides read TGTGCCAGCAGCGCAGCCGGGGACACTGAAGCTTTCTTT. Translating gives CASSAAGDTEAFF.

The chain combines TRBV10-3 with TRBJ1-1, with D perhaps matching TRBD1 (6 bases). The CDR3 is 15 amino acids. CDR1 ENHRY and CDR2 SYGVKD come from the germline V gene. V was pared by 0 bases and J by 0 bases, with 8 bases between. The CDR3 nucleotides read TGTGCCATCAGTGAGTCGAGACAGGTGAACACTGAAGCTTTCTTT. Translating gives CAISESRQVNTEAFF.

The V gene is TRBV9, the J gene TRBJ1-1; D is possibly TRBD1 (5 bases). This CDR3 contains 15 residues. From germline, CDR1 is SGDLS and CDR2 YYNGEE. The V and J ends lost 4 bases and 1 base respectively, with 14 bases between them. CDR3: CASSPMTEANTEAFF. The CDR3 DNA reads as TGTGCCAGCAGCCCGATGACAGAAGCGAACACTGAAGCTTTCTTT.

The chain combines TRBV28 with TRBJ2-7; D may correspond to TRBD1 or TRBD2 (7 bases each). CDR1 and CDR2 (germline): MDHEN, SYDVKM. The V gene lost 7 bases and the J gene lost 2 bases, with 21 bases spanning the gap. The CDR3 is 16 amino acids. CDR3 region: CASNSAGGTATYEQYF. As DNA, the CDR3 is TGTGCCAGCAACTCAGCCGGGGGGACAGCTACCTACGAGCAGTACTTC.

This chain connects TRBV4-1 to TRBJ2-5, with 11 bases aligning to TRBD2. The length of the CDR3 is 19 residues. The junction had 15 bases not matched to a gene; V was cut back by 2 bases and J by 4 bases. The germline gives CDR1 MGHRA, CDR2 YSYEKL. CDR3 region: CASSQLTSGSGGVGETQYF. The CDR3 bases are TGCGCCAGCAGCCAACTCACTAGCGGGAGCGGTGGGGTAGGAGAGACCCAGTACTTC.

The chain employs TRBV6-5 and TRBJ1-5, with 9 bases matching TRBD1. The CDR3 contains 15 residues. Unmatched junction bases numbered 5, after V lost 6 bases and J lost 2 bases. Germline V gene data show CDR1 as MNHEY and CDR2 as SVGAGI. CDR3 coding DNA: TGTGCCAGCAGCCTGGGACAGGGAGGCAATCAGCCCCAGCATTTT. Protein sequence: CASSLGQGGNQPQHF.

This chain connects TRBV4-2 to TRBJ1-1; no clear D. V dropped 6 bases and J dropped 11 bases, with 10 bases sitting between them. The CDR3 is made up of 10 amino acids. Germline CDR1 is LGHNA and CDR2 is YNFKEQ. In nucleotides, the CDR3 is TGTGCCAGCAGTGGCCTGAGGGCTTTCTTT. Its translation: CASSGLRAFF.

The chain links TRBV6-4 to TRBJ2-7; unclear D gene. The germline gives CDR1 MRHNA, CDR2 SNTAGT. The length of the CDR3 is 13 residues. Deletions cut 2 bases from V and 7 bases from J, with 12 bases between. The CDR3 nucleotides read TGTGCCAGCAGTGACGGGCTCTCTAGAGAGCAGTACTTC. Translated: CASSDGLSREQYF.

The genes are TRBV15 and TRBJ2-1, with 7 nucleotides matching TRBD2. The length of the CDR3 is 17 residues. CDR1 is LNHNV, CDR2 YYDKDF, per germline (reference sequence). V shed 3 bases, J shed 8 bases, and the junction held 16 bases outside the gene matches. CDR3 residues: CATSRFTGTTLLDEQFF. In DNA, the CDR3 is TGTGCCACCAGCAGGTTCACCGGGACTACCCTTCTCGATGAGCAGTTCTTC.

V is TRBV19 and J is TRBJ2-5, with D perhaps matching TRBD2 (6 bases). The V and J ends lost 7 bases and 4 bases respectively, with 16 bases between them. The CDR3 runs 14 residues. Germline CDR1 and CDR2: LNHDA and SQIVND (reference sequence). The CDR3 DNA is TGTGCCAGTACAGACTCCTTGGGGGGAGAGACCCAGTACTTC. Amino acids: CASTDSLGGETQYF.

The chain recombines TRBV28 with TRBJ2-1; a weak D match, TRBD1 (5 bases). The CDR3 sequence is 15 residues long. Germline V gives CDR1 MDHEN, CDR2 SYDVKM. Between the trimmed V and J ends, which lost 5 bases and 3 bases, there was a span of 14 bases. The CDR3 sequence is CASSLSTAYYNEQFF. Here the CDR3 DNA reads TGTGCCAGCAGTCTTTCGACAGCCTACTACAATGAGCAGTTCTTC.

The gene calls are TRBV27 and TRBJ2-1, with D tentatively TRBD2 (6 bases). This CDR3 is built from 14 residues. Germline V lookup: CDR1 MNHEY, CDR2 SMNVEV (reference sequence). Trimming shortened V by 5 bases and J by 4 bases, and 12 bases separated the two germline ends. The CDR3 loop is CASSPWGTYNEQFF. CDR3 DNA: TGTGCCAGCAGTCCATGGGGGACTTACAATGAGCAGTTCTTC.

Of note for this clone: Sequence at one end of the junction differs from germline and may be a read error. This rearrangement joins TRBV5-1 to TRBJ1-1; D ambiguous. CDR1 SGHRS and CDR2 YFSETQ come from the germline V gene. The CDR3 loop spans 12 amino acids. DNA for the CDR3: TGCGCCGGCAGCTTAGGGAACACTGAAGCTTTCTTT. Translated: CAGSLGNTEAFF.

The CDR3 region has the DNA TGCGCCAGCAGCCAAGACTTAGCGGGGATATTCTACGAGCAGTACTTC. It yields the protein CASSQDLAGIFYEQYF. The chain joins TRBV4-3 to TRBJ2-5, with 8 positions matching TRBD2. Judging by the DNA end, TRBJ2-7 fits better; the J call may be wrong. This CDR3 has 16 amino acids. CDR1 is LGHNA and CDR2 is YSLEER in the germline V gene.

V and J are TRBV6-5 and TRBJ2-1; unclear D gene. The V end was cut by 1 base, the J end by 7 bases, with 11 bases between. The CDR3 runs 14 residues. From germline, CDR1 is MNHEY and CDR2 SVGAGI. The CDR3 is CASSYYSAVNEQFF. CDR3 nucleotide sequence: TGTGCCAGCAGTTACTATAGTGCGGTGAATGAGCAGTTCTTC.

The rearrangement uses TRBV6-4 and TRBJ2-2; 8 positions match TRBD1. The length of the CDR3 is 14 residues. The junction had 3 bases not matched to a gene; V was cut back by 6 bases and J by 3 bases. The germline CDR1 and CDR2 sequences are MRHNA and SNTAGT. The CDR3 here is CASSGQGDTGELFF. CDR3 nucleotides: TGTGCCAGCAGCGGACAGGGAGACACCGGGGAGCTGTTTTTT.

This clone occurred once. The chain carries TRBV11-2 and TRBJ2-7, with D possibly being TRBD1 (6 bases). The CDR3 has 13 amino acids. In germline, CDR1 is SGHAT, CDR2 FQNNGV. Trimming pared 6 bases from V and 6 bases from J, leaving 15 bases between. The CDR3 DNA is TGTGCCAGCAGGCTACCTACAGGGTCCGAGCAGTACTTC. Encoded protein: CASRLPTGSEQYF.

The chain joins TRBV13 to TRBJ2-5, with 7 bases fitting TRBD1. The J call may be faulty, since TRBJ2-7 better matches the DNA end. Germline CDR1 and CDR2: PRHDT and FYEKMQ (reference sequence). The CDR3 covers 15 residues. The CDR3 spells CASSLRGQAAYEQYF. CDR3 DNA sequence: TGTGCCAGCAGCTTAAGGGGGCAGGCAGCCTACGAGCAGTACTTC.

The chain is built from TRBV9 and TRBJ2-7, with 11 nucleotides matching TRBD1. V dropped 3 bases and J dropped 3; count of bases not matched to a gene: 8. Germline CDR1 is SGDLS and CDR2 is YYNGEE. The CDR3 sequence is 16 residues long. In DNA form, the CDR3 reads TGTGCCAGCAGCGCAGACGGGACAGGGGGATTCTACGAGCAGTACTTC. This sequence encodes CASSADGTGGFYEQYF. The complete variable domain, with remaining parts taken from reference TRBV9 and TRBJ2-7, reads DSGVTQTPKHLITATGQRVTLRCSPRSGDLSVYWYQQSLDQGLQFLIQYYNGEERAKGNILERFSAQQFPDLHSELNLSSLELGDSALYFCASSADGTGGFYEQYFGPGTRLTVT.

The chain couples TRBV14 to TRBJ2-2; D is uncertain. Germline CDR1 SGHDN, CDR2 FVKESK. With 2 bases removed from V and 5 bases from J, the gap between germline ends came to 6 bases. The CDR3 extends over 13 amino acids. CDR3 sequence reads: CASSQIRTGELFF. CDR3 nucleotide sequence: TGTGCCAGCAGCCAAATAAGGACCGGGGAGCTGTTTTTT.

This chain connects TRBV30 to TRBJ2-7; TRBD1 might be the D (6 bases). The CDR3 is 13 residues long. From germline, CDR1 is GTSNPN and CDR2 SVGIG (reference sequence). V was trimmed by 2 bases and J by 3 bases, leaving 11 bases between them. In DNA form, the CDR3 reads TGTGCCTGGAGTAAGGGGGAAAGCTACGAGCAGTACTTC. It is translated as CAWSKGESYEQYF.

Comments on this clone: Other DNA variants within this sample encode the same CDR3. J is TRBJ2-5 and V is TRBV7-3; D gene uncertain. V dropped 0 bases and J dropped 5 bases, with 7 bases sitting between them. Germline lookup yields CDR1 SGHTA and CDR2 FQGTGA. The CDR3 totals 13 residues. Here the CDR3 DNA reads TGTGCCAGCAGCTTAACTCCGAGGGAGACCCAGTACTTC. Its protein product is CASSLTPRETQYF.

The chain is built from TRBV10-3 and TRBJ2-7; D is uncertain. CDR1 is ENHRY and CDR2 is SYGVKD in the germline V gene. There are 15 residues in the CDR3. Trimming shortened V by 5 bases and J by 2 bases, and 16 bases separated the two germline ends. DNA of the CDR3: TGTGCCATCAGTTCCCCACTCGCGAACCCCTACGAGCAGTACTTC. As protein: CAISSPLANPYEQYF.

In the case of this clone: Mismatch with germline at one junction end may stem from a read error. The gene calls are TRBV29-1 and TRBJ2-6; D gene unclear. Germline V gives CDR1 SQVTM, CDR2 ANQGSEA. This CDR3 is 14 amino acids long. The CDR3 nucleotides read TGCAGCGTTGAAATTGCCTCTGAGGCCAACGTCCTGACTTTC. It yields the protein CSVEIASEANVLTF.

The chain joins TRBV2 to TRBJ2-7; D is uncertain. Trimming removed 3 bases at V and 2 bases at J, with 11 bases between. This CDR3 region has 14 residues. Germline V lookup: CDR1 SNHLY, CDR2 FYNNEI. The CDR3 region has the DNA TGTGCCAGCAGTGAGTACGGGCGGACCTACGAGCAGTACTTC. It is translated as CASSEYGRTYEQYF.

V gene TRBV5-6 combines with J gene TRBJ2-7, with 13 bases aligning to TRBD2. In germline, CDR1 is SGHDT, CDR2 YYEEEE. J lost 7 bases, V lost 0 bases, and 7 bases had no gene match. The CDR3 is 16 residues long. CDR3 nucleotide sequence: TGTGCCAGCAGCTTGGGACTAGCGGGGGGATTGTCTGAGCAGTACTTC. Amino acids: CASSLGLAGGLSEQYF.

This clone was counted only a few times. V is TRBV7-2 and J is TRBJ2-1, with D uncertain. This CDR3 is built from 16 residues. The germline gives CDR1 SGHTA, CDR2 FQGNSA. The V and J ends lost 4 bases and 2 bases respectively, with 15 bases between them. The CDR3 DNA is TGTGCCAGCAGCTATAACATGGGCAGCACCTACAATGAGCAGTTCTTC. Protein sequence: CASSYNMGSTYNEQFF.

With regard to this clone: Different DNA sequences within this sample yield the same CDR3. The V and J genes are TRBV5-4 and TRBJ2-1; 8 bases map to TRBD2. Germline V gives CDR1 SGHNT, CDR2 YYREEE (reference sequence). This CDR3 has 16 amino acids. Trimming at V came to 4 bases and at J to 10 bases, leaving 16 bases not matched to a gene. CDR3: CASSLEGVAGLQEQFF. The CDR3 DNA follows: TGTGCCAGCAGCCTTGAGGGGGTAGCGGGACTCCAGGAGCAGTTCTTC.

A few counts support this clone. This chain connects TRBV5-1 to TRBJ2-1, with 9 bases fitting TRBD1. The germline gives CDR1 SGHRS, CDR2 YFSETQ. The length of the CDR3 is 16 residues. J gave up 4 bases and V 4 bases, and 9 bases lay outside the gene matches. DNA for the CDR3: TGCGCCAGCAGCCTCGGGACAGGGAGCTTATACAATGAGCAGTTCTTC. It codes for CASSLGTGSLYNEQFF.